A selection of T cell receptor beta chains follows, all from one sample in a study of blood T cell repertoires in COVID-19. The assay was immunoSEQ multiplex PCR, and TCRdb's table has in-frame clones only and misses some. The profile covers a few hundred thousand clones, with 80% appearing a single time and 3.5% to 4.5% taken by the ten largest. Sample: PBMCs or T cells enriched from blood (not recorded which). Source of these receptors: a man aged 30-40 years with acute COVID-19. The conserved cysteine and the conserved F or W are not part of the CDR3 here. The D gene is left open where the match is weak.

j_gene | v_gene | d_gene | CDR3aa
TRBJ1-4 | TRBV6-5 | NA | ASSWGRGGEKLF
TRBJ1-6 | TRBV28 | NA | ASSSPSPLENSPLH
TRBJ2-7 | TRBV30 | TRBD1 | AWSVGTVYYEQY
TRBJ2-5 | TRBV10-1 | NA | ASSPGGPQETQY
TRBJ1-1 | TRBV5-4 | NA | ASSLATGRTEAF
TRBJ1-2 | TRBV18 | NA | ASSPLDKGNYGYT
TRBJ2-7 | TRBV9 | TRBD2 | ASSAFGLDSYEQY
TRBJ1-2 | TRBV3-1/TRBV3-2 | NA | ASSDPGGNYGYT
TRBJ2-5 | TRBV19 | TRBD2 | ASSKVLAGTQETQY
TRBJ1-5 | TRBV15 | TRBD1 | ATSGDRASNQPQH
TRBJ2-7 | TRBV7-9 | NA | ASSSHQQGYEQY
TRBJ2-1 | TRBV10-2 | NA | ASSESPDRGQF
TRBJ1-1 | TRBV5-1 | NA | ASSLSQGIGVNTEAF
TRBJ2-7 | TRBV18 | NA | ASSPRRGQSYEQY
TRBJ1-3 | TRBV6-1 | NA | ASSDPRASGNTIY
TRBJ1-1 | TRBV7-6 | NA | ASSLAGANTEAF
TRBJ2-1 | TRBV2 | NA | ASRRDTTNQQF
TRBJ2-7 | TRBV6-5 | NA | ASSSRDYEQY
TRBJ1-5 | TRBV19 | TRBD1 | ASNRDRVNQPQH
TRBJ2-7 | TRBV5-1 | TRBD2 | ASSHSGGAYEQY
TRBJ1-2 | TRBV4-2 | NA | ASSQDLVNRASGYT
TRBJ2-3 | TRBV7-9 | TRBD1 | ASRPDLGTGSTDTQY
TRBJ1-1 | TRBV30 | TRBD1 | AYSRDRGRMNTEAF
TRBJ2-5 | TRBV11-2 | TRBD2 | ASSLMTSGGRKTQY
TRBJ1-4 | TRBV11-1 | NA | ASSSGGTGYNEKLF
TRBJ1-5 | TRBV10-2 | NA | ASSTGQYNQPQH
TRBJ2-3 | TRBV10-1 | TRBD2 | ASSESSGGLSTDTQY
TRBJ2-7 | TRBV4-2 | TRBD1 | ASSQNPGQGEEQY
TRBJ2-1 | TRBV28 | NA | ASSLGRVDEQF
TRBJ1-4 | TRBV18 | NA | ASSLFSATNEKLF
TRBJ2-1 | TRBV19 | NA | ASSIDLNEQF
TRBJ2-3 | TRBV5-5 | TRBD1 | ASSSFNRDRVVKDTQY
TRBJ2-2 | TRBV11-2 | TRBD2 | ASSLLAGAGELF
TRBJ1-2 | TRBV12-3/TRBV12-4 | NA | ASSLGQGYGYT
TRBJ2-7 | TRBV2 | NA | ASADSGGIYEQY
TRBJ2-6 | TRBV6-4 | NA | ASSAGVGANVLT
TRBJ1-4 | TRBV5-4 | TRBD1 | ASSGTGQGEEEKLF
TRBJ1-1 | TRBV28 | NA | ASSFGTSNTEAF
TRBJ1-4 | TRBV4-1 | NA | ASSQVVTRGEKLF
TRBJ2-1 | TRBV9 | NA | ASSVGQVGYNEQF
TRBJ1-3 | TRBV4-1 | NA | ASSFGRDSGNTIY
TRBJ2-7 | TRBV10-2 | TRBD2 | ASSVRGEGDEQY
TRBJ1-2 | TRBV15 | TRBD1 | ATSRDRGNYGYT